This record covers a single T cell receptor beta chain. This clonotype appeared many times. The specificity of this receptor is unknown. Base qualities were left out, and no much larger clone turns up one base away. The hyperthyroidism patients were between 18 and 65 years old and newly diagnosed, with a disease duration of less than 2 months. Exclusion was applied to patients with uncontrolled infections, other autoimmune diseases, pregnancy or lactation. Diagnoses were based on clinical symptoms, serum thyroxine and TRAb, thyroid ultrasound and orbital computed tomography. For progressor patients, blood was drawn at the first diagnosis of hyperthyroidism, before any ophthalmopathy symptoms had appeared. PBMCs were isolated from more than 8 ml of fresh peripheral blood by Ficoll-Paque density gradient centrifugation. Patients classed as progressors first received a Graves' hyperthyroidism diagnosis and then went on to develop ophthalmopathy during follow-up. Trizol reagent was used to extract total RNA, and RNA quality was then checked on an Agilent 2100 Bioanalyzer.

The CDR3 runs 12 residues from the cysteine to the phenylalanine. Solely the CDR3 DNA is kept, with 36 bases framed from the first base. CDR1 and CDR2 (SEHNR, FQNEAQ) derive from the germline V gene (reference sequence). Relative to germline, V is 5 bases shorter and J is 8 bases shorter, with 11 bases between their ends. The record originates from a study of T cells in Graves' hyperthyroidism and ophthalmopathy (dated by TCRdb to the late 2010s). With regard to the full study: Peripheral blood samples were taken at the time of initial diagnosis, prior to any treatment. TCR V-J signatures able to tell the groups apart were searched for in a discovery cohort of 95 or so patients, of whom roughly 42 had Graves' ophthalmopathy and around 58 had stable Graves' hyperthyroidism. Prospective prediction of ophthalmopathy was tested in an independent validation cohort consisting of 18 to 20 hyperthyroidism patients and 15 or so patients who later progressed to ophthalmopathy. Thyroid tissue and blood T-cell repertoires from over 5 Graves' hyperthyroidism patients were also compared in the study. The 100 discovery patients were randomly split 7:3 into training and test sets. After sampling, hyperthyroidism patients received methimazole starting at 30 mg daily, and ophthalmopathy patients received high-dose intravenous methylprednisolone. According to the paper, TCR Vbeta CDR3 sequencing was carried out on 120 to 150 peripheral blood samples, which came from fewer than 50 ophthalmopathy, 75 to 80 hyperthyroidism and roughly 17 progressor patients. The study at large found these results: In validation, progression to ophthalmopathy was predicted by the model with around 70% sensitivity and around 75% specificity, a median of roughly 6.4 months before onset. No statistical method was used to set the sample size in advance, and investigators knew the group allocation. A model built on a 13 V-J signature distinguished ophthalmopathy from stable hyperthyroidism, reaching over 85% sensitivity and approximately 83% specificity in cross-validation and 80%/75% in testing. Most expanded thyroid clonotypes (frequency above 0.001) were also found in blood, which suggests that blood repertoires may mirror thyroid immune responses.

Amplification of TCR beta CDR3 regions was carried out from RNA transcripts. A first-round RT-PCR of the TCR CDR3 used the HTBI primer set with the Qiagen OneStep RT-PCR kit. The libraries were constructed in a second round of multiplex PCR and then size-selected and purified. Paired-end sequencing of the libraries was performed with 100 bp reads on an Illumina HiSeq2000. From the authors' description of their analysis: SOAPnuke was used to process the raw data, removing reads that contained adapters or uncalled bases, had a mean Phred below 15, or lacked an exact match to the constant primer or identifier. COPE v1.2.5 was used to merge the high-quality paired reads, and each unique nucleotide sequence was defined as a clonotype. MiTCR v1.1 was used to align the clonotypes against IMGT TRBV, TRBD and TRBJ reference segments. The analysis was restricted to V-J combinations with a frequency above 0.0001, which together covered 99.2% of the repertoires. A TCS score was defined as the ratio between F50 (clonal expansion) and ExV (chaos), using BLOSUM62-based TCRdist between CDR3 peptides within each V-J. Welch's t-statistics and random forest reduced around 510 V-J features to roughly 13, which were used in a naive Bayes classifier (R e1071). The public reads were reanalyzed by TCRdb: fastp trimming at Q25, MiXCR alignment, in-frame beta chains only. Records with the same CDR3 protein are collapsed into one entry carrying the most frequent genes and DNA. These V and J calls rely on TCRdb rather than the paper's analysis. Recorded for this sample are roughly 130,000 distinct CDR3 sequences; roughly a fifth of them occurred a single time. Together, the top ten hold about 67% of the sample.

Source material: blood. This clonotype was sampled from a woman aged 50 to 60 with Graves' hyperthyroidism that later progressed to Graves' ophthalmopathy. The chain is encoded by TRBV7-9 joined to TRBJ2-3; the D element could tentatively be TRBD1 or TRBD2, as 5 bases agree for each. The DNA reads as follows: TGTGCCAGCAGCCCGGGGCTTCGTACGCAGTATTTT. This codes for CASSPGLRTQYF. Full variable domain (CDR3 extended with the reference TRBV7-9 and TRBJ2-3 proteins): DTGVSQNPRHKITKRGQNVTFRCDPISEHNRLYWYRQTLGQGPEFLTYFQNEAQLEKSRLLSDRFSAERPKGSFSTLEIQRTEQGDSAMYLCASSPGLRTQYFGPGTRLTVL.